This TCR beta chain was recorded in a study of identical twins (dated by TCRdb to the mid-2010s). With regard to the full study: TCR alpha and beta repertoires from monozygotic twins, unrelated adults of various ages and cord blood were deep-sequenced to test whether fetal clonotypes persist. To rule out contamination, the twin experiments were replicated at different times with different library preparation protocols.

Library construction relied on 5' RACE. Reads for this sample came from an Illumina HiSeq 2000. A universal primer binding site was added through template switching, and the final cDNA carried a unique molecular identifier so that TCR cDNA molecules could be counted accurately. First-strand cDNA for TCR alpha and beta chains was synthesized from specific primers in the conserved constant-segment region. Each cDNA library was double barcoded, with a SMART-Mk sample barcode plus Illumina barcodes, to control for contamination. TruSeq adapter sequences along with Illumina sample barcodes were introduced in two successive PCR steps. The TCR alpha and beta cDNA libraries were sequenced on the Illumina HiSeq platform using custom primers. Per the source publication's procedure: MiGEC was used to process raw reads and extract unique molecular identifiers, and MiXCR was used to find CDR3 positions. For each individual, recombination models were inferred using an EM algorithm with the repgenHMM and IGoR tools. The analysis of shared clonotypes was done with the tcR package in R, with sharing normalized by the product of cloneset sizes. To study raw recombination without the effects of thymic and clonal selection, out-of-frame nonproductive sequences were analyzed. TCRdb applied fastp at Q25 and MiXCR to the public reads, then kept only in-frame beta chains. Here each entry gathers all rows of one CDR3 protein and keeps the most common genes and DNA. These V and J calls are TCRdb output, not the study's own analysis. The sample table records under 250,000 distinct CDR3 sequences; 6% to 8% of these occur just once. The ten biggest clones cover over 5% of the sample.

Every donor was a healthy Caucasian. Three pairs of female monozygotic twins, all aged 18 to 29 years, made up the twin cohort. CD4+ and CD8+ T cell populations were isolated with positive isolation kits from Invitrogen. As regards this clonotype: Its binding antigen is unknown. Within one base of it there is no much larger clone, and no base qualities were kept.

The CDR3, cysteine through phenylalanine, is 22 amino acids long. The retained sequence is limited to the CDR3, 66 bases, with the frame set at the first base. For CDR1 and CDR2, the germline V gene lists SGHTA and FQGNSA. The junction shows trimming of 2 bases on V and 0 bases on J, and the gene matches do not reach 20 bases of it. What the study reported, not specific to this receptor: Compared with coincidental sharing between unrelated individuals, out-of-frame TCR alpha sequences shared between twins showed an excess of sequences with low generation probability. Because the same donors could not be followed over many years, conclusions were based on cross-sectional statistical analysis. Excess twin sharing in beta out-of-frame sequences was weaker because fewer shared sequences lowered the signal-to-noise ratio. Out-of-frame TCR alpha sharing in monozygotic twins was systematically underestimated by recombination models, whereas sharing between unrelated individuals was in agreement with the recombination models. Fewer insertions were carried by abundant cord blood beta clonotypes; a weaker similar trend was observed in young adult naive repertoires, while no such trend was observed in memory repertoires. Zero-insertion analyses could be partly confounded by invariant T cells such as MAIT and iNKT, though diverse VJ usage argued against such confounding for most clonotypes.

This sample also appeared in a second study, on yellow fever vaccine responses in identical twins. The second study reports: The T cell response to vaccination in identical twins was reported by the authors to appear partly convergent and partly personalized. Focusing on identical twins, the study followed the T cell clones that responded to the vaccine, and did so with precision.

Sequenced material: CD8+ T cells sorted from blood. The source of this sequence is a woman between 18 and 29 years old in good health. The chain joins TRBV7-2 to TRBJ1-3; TRBD1 fits 9 bases in the junction. The DNA is as follows: TGTGCCAGCAGCTTACCTCCGAGGTCACTAGGGACAGGGACATACTCTGGAAACACCATATATTTT. It translates as CASSLPPRSLGTGTYSGNTIYF.